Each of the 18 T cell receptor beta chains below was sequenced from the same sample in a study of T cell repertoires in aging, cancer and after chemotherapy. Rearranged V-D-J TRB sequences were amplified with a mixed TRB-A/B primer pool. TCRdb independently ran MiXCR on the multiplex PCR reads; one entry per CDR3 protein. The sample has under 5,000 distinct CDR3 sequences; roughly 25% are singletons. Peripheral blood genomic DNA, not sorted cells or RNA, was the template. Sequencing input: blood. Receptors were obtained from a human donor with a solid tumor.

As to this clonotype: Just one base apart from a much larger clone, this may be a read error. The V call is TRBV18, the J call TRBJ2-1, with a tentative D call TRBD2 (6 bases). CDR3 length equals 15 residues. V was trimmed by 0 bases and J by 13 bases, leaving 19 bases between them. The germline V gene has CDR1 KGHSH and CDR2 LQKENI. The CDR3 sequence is CASSPPGLSAETQFF. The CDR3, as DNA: TGTGCCAGCTCACCACCGGGACTTTCGGCGGAGACCCAGTTCTTC.

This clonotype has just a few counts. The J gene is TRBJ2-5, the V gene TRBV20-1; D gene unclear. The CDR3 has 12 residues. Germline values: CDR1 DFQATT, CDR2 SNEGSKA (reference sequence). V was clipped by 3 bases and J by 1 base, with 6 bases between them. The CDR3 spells CSASRRQETQYF. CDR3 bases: TGCAGTGCTAGCAGGCGCCAAGAGACCCAGTACTTC.

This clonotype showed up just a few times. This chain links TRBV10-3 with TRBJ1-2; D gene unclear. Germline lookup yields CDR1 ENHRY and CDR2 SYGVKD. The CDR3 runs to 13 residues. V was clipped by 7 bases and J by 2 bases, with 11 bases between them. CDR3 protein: CAIKDEKNYGYTF. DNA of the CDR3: TGTGCCATCAAGGACGAGAAGAACTATGGCTACACCTTC.

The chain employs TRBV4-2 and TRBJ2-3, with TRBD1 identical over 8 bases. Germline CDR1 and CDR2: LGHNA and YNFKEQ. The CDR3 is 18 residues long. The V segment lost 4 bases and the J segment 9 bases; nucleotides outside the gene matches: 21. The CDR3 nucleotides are TGTGCCAGCAGCCTAAGAGGGTCGGACAGGGAGAGTCTTGGCACGCAGTATTTT. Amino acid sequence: CASSLRGSDRESLGTQYF.

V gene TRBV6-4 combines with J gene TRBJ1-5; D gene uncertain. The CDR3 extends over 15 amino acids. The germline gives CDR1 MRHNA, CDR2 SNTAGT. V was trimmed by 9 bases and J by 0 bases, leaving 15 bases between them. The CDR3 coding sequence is TGTGCCAGTAAACCGACGGTTTATAGCAATCAGCCCCAGCATTTT. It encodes CASKPTVYSNQPQHF.

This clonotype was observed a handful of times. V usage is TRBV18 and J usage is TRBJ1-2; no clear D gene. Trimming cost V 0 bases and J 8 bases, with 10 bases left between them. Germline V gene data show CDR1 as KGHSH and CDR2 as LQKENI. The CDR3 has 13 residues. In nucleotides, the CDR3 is TGTGCCAGCTCACCACCGAACCGAAGAGGCTACACCTTC. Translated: CASSPPNRRGYTF.

CDR3 in amino acids: CASSQDRAAYNEQFF. CDR3 bases: TGTGCCAGCAGCCAAGATCGGGCAGCCTACAATGAGCAGTTCTTC. V is TRBV4-2 and J is TRBJ2-1, with D unclear. Germline-derived CDR1 and CDR2 are LGHNA and YNFKEQ. The CDR3 contains 15 residues. Trimming removed 0 bases from V and 2 bases from J, with 8 bases in between.

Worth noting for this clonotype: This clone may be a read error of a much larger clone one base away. The CDR3 DNA sequence: TGTGCCAGCAGTCCCGGGACAATGGATAAAAAACTGTTTTTT. This gives the protein CASSPGTMDKKLFF. J is TRBJ1-4 and V is TRBV6-2 or TRBV6-3, with D maybe TRBD1 (6 bases). Germline V gives CDR1 MNHEY, CDR2 SVGEGT. The V end was cut by 5 bases, the J end by 9 bases, with 16 bases between. This CDR3 spans 14 amino acids.

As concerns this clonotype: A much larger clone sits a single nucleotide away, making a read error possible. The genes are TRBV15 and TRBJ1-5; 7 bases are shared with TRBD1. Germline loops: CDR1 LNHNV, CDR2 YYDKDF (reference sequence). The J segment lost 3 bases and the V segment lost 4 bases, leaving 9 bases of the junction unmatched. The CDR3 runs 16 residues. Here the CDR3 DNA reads TGTGCCACCAGCAACCTCGACAGGGAAAACAATCAGCCCCAGCATTTT. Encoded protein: CATSNLDRENNQPQHF.

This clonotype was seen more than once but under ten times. CDR3 nucleotide sequence: TGCAGTGCTATGGGACAGTCTTCGTACATTCAGTACTTC. Its protein product is CSAMGQSSYIQYF. The rearrangement joins TRBV20-1 to TRBJ2-4; 7 bases agree with TRBD1. V was pared by 4 bases and J by 8 bases, with 8 bases of the junction left unmatched. Germline-derived CDR1 and CDR2 are DFQATT and SNEGSKA (reference sequence). The CDR3 length is 13 residues.

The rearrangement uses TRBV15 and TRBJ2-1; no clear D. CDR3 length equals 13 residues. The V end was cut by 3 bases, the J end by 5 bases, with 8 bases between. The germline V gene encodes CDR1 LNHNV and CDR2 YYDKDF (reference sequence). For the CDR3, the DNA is TGTGCCACCAGCAGCGTTGCGAACAATGAGCAGTTCTTC. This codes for CATSSVANNEQFF.

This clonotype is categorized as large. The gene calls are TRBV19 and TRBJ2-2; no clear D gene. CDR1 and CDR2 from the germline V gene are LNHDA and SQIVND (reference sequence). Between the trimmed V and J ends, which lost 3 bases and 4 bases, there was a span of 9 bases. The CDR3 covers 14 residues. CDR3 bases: TGTGCCAGTAGTATCGGAGTAAGCACCGGGGAGCTGTTTTTT. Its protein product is CASSIGVSTGELFF.

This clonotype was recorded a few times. As DNA, the CDR3 is TGTGCCAGCGCTTTCGCTTGGTCCAAGGAGACCCAGTACTTC. As protein: CASAFAWSKETQYF. This rearrangement joins TRBV5-4 to TRBJ2-5; D remains unclear. Germline loops: CDR1 SGHNT, CDR2 YYREEE (reference sequence). The CDR3 consists of 14 residues. The V gene lost 7 bases and the J gene lost 5 bases, with 18 bases spanning the gap.

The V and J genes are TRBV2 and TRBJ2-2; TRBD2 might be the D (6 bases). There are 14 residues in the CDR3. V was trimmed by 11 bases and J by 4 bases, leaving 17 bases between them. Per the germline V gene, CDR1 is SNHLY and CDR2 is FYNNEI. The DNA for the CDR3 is TGTGCCGACAGACGGGAGTCGGGCACCGGGGAGCTGTTTTTT. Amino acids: CADRRESGTGELFF.

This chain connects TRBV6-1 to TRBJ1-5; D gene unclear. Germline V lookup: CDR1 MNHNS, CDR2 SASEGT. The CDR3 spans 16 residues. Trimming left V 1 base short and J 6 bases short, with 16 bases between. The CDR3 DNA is TGTGCCAGCAGTGAAGTTATCCTCTTCATCCCTCAGCCCCAGCATTTT. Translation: CASSEVILFIPQPQHF.

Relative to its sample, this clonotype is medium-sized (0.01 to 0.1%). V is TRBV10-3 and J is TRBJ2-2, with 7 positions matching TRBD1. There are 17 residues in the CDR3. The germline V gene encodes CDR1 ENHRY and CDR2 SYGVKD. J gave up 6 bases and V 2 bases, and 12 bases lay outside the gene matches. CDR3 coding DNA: TGTGCCATCAGTGAGGTCAGGGGGAGTGGGTCCGCCGGGGAGCTGTTTTTT. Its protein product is CAISEVRGSGSAGELFF.

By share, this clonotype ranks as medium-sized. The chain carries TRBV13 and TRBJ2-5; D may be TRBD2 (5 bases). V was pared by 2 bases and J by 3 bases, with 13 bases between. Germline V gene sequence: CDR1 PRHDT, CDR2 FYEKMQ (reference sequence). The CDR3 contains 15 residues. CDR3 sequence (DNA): TGTGCCAGCAGCTTATTCTGGCAGACTAAAGAGACCCAGTACTTC. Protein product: CASSLFWQTKETQYF.

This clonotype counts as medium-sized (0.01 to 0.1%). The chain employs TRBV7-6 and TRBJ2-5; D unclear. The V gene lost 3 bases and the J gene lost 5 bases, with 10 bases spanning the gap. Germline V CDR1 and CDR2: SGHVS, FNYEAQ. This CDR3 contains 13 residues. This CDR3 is CASSLRLRETQYF. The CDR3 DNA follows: TGTGCCAGCAGCTTGAGGTTGCGGGAGACCCAGTACTTC. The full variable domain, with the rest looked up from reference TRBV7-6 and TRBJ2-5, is GAGVSQSPRYKVTKRGQDVALRCDPISGHVSLYWYRQALGQGPEFLTYFNYEAQQDKSGLPNDRFSAERPEGSISTLTIQRTEQRDSAMYRCASSLRLRETQYFGPGTRLLVL.